This TCR beta chain derives from a study of blood T cell repertoires in COVID-19. Overall study context: Sites in the United States, Italy and Spain provided acute and convalescent COVID-19 samples. T cells, B-cell-depleted T cells, or PBMCs supplied cDNA or gDNA.

As handled by the study authors: The authors estimated nucleated cell counts from reference gene primer amplification. Sequencing was performed with immunoSEQ multiplex PCR; in TCRdb, only in-frame clones are kept and a portion is missing. V and J calls and clone size come straight from that table; D and trimming were deduced from the DNA. The table includes tens of thousands of clones, about 76% detected once. CDR1 and CDR2 (germline): SGDLS, YYNGEE. CDR3 size: 16 residues. Trimming stripped 0 bases from V and 6 bases from J, with 15 bases between. Source material: peripheral blood. The chain has TRBV9 and TRBJ2-2, with D possibly TRBD2 on 6 matching bases. This TCR derives from an older man with acute or convalescent COVID-19. The CDR3 sequence is CASSVVGSGGAGELFF. The DNA for the CDR3 is TGTGCCAGCAGCGTAGTTGGTAGCGGAGGGGCCGGGGAGCTGTTTTTT.